The clone carrying this T cell receptor beta chain was seen only a few times. Its target is not known. This entry is derived from a study of blood T cells in healthy people across ages. Overall study findings and caveats: In older individuals, TCR beta diversity per million T cells was lower, falling roughly linearly with age. Changes seen in expanded clonotypes were possibly confounded by donor CMV status left unknown.

A second 7 to 11 cycle PCR used barcoded and J-beta primers. Using its own MiXCR run on the 5' RACE reads, TCRdb lists one record per CDR3 protein. The table includes about 670,000 distinct CDR3 sequences, 35% to 50% detected once. Every participating donor contributed roughly 10 milliliters of peripheral blood through a draw. This CDR3 is built from 14 residues. CDR1 is DFQATT and CDR2 is SNEGSKA in the germline V gene (reference sequence). V was trimmed by 3 bases and J by 3 bases, leaving 15 bases between them. This receptor was obtained from an elderly man in good health. The chain carries TRBV20-1 and TRBJ2-7, with D perhaps TRBD1 (6 bases). Sequences were obtained from blood. The CDR3 DNA reads as TGCAGTGCTAGCCCACGCGGACAGCACTACGAGCAGTACTTC. This codes for CSASPRGQHYEQYF.